A single sample gave rise to the 21 T cell receptor beta chains below, sequenced in a study of response to subunit inactivated influenza vaccine. TCRdb re-derived calls from the RT-PCR reads in MiXCR, one entry per CDR3 protein. There are a few hundred thousand distinct CDR3 sequences in the sample; more than 10% occur only once, and approximately 8.4% lies in the top ten. Sequencing was performed on non-naive T cells sorted from PBMCs, taken 14 days before vaccination. The receptor source for this set is a middle-aged man who received an inactivated influenza vaccine.

This clonotype came up a few times. J is TRBJ2-5 and V is TRBV3-1, with a possible D match to TRBD2 (5 bases). Germline CDR1 and CDR2: LGHDT and YNNKEL (reference sequence). Trimming left V 8 bases short and J 2 bases short, with 15 bases between. CDR3 length: 14 residues. Written as DNA, the CDR3 is TGTGCCAGCGCCGCGGGTCAGAGACAAGAGACCCAGTACTTC. It yields the protein CASAAGQRQETQYF.

This clonotype was seen only a few times. The rearrangement uses TRBV7-9 and TRBJ2-2; no firm D call. V was cut by 3 bases and J by 4 bases, with 12 bases left in between. The CDR3 is made up of 15 amino acids. CDR1 and CDR2 (germline): SEHNR, FQNEAQ (reference sequence). CDR3 nucleotide sequence: TGTGCCAGCAGCTTGCCGGTATATCGCACCGGGGAGCTGTTTTTT. Amino acid sequence: CASSLPVYRTGELFF.

This clonotype was counted ten times or more. The chain uses TRBV7-9 and TRBJ2-3; D is ambiguous. The CDR3 contains 15 residues. Germline CDR1 is SEHNR and CDR2 is FQNEAQ (reference sequence). V gave up 1 base and J gave up 0 bases, with 8 bases separating them. The CDR3 DNA sequence: TGTGCCAGCAGCTTAGGAACGGTCAGCACAGATACGCAGTATTTT. Its translation: CASSLGTVSTDTQYF.

CDR3 in DNA: TGTGCCAGCAGCTCCAGAGGGCGGGGGACTAGCCAAACCCCTCGCTCCTACAATGAGCAGTTCTTC. Residues: CASSSRGRGTSQTPRSYNEQFF. The chain is built from TRBV7-1 and TRBJ2-1; the match to TRBD2 covers 9 bases. TRBV7-1 is filed as an ORF, its function uncertain. V gave up 3 bases and J gave up 0 bases; unmatched junction bases: 21. The CDR3 length is 22 residues.

This clonotype was seen many times. The chain carries TRBV4-1 and TRBJ2-2; no firm D call. Trimming shortened V by 6 bases and J by 3 bases, and 14 bases separated the two germline ends. The germline V gene has CDR1 MGHRA and CDR2 YSYEKL. The CDR3 has 15 amino acids. DNA of the CDR3: TGCGCCAGCAGACACCGGGCCCAGGACACCGGGGAGCTGTTTTTT. Its translation: CASRHRAQDTGELFF.

The rearrangement joins TRBV28 to TRBJ2-7; 10 nucleotides agree with TRBD2. This CDR3 comprises 16 residues. The V segment lost 3 bases and the J segment 5 bases; nucleotides outside the gene matches: 10. Germline V gene data show CDR1 as MDHEN and CDR2 as SYDVKM. The CDR3 is CASSLGAGGPRDEQYF. CDR3 nucleotide sequence: TGTGCCAGCAGTTTGGGAGCGGGAGGGCCAAGGGACGAGCAGTACTTC.

This clonotype was counted only a few times. This chain connects TRBV18 to TRBJ1-3; D unclear. V lost 2 bases and J 0 bases, leaving 11 bases between the germline ends. The germline CDR1 and CDR2 sequences are KGHSH and LQKENI. CDR3 length equals 16 residues. The CDR3 sequence: CASSPGVGSSGNTIYF. DNA for the CDR3: TGTGCCAGCTCACCAGGCGTAGGGTCCTCTGGAAACACCATATATTTT.

This clonotype was seen a few times. The chain uses TRBV7-9 and TRBJ2-3; 15 bases agree with TRBD2. This CDR3 has 16 amino acids. The trim removed 4 bases at V and 4 bases at J, leaving 3 bases unmatched. The V gene's germline CDR1 is SEHNR and CDR2 FQNEAQ (reference sequence). CDR3 coding DNA: TGTGCCAGCAGCTCGGGACTAGCGGGAGGTGCAGATACGCAGTATTTT. It translates to CASSSGLAGGADTQYF. Combining the CDR3 with reference TRBV7-9 and TRBJ2-3 gives the whole variable domain DTGVSQNPRHKITKRGQNVTFRCDPISEHNRLYWYRQTLGQGPEFLTYFQNEAQLEKSRLLSDRFSAERPKGSFSTLEIQRTEQGDSAMYLCASSSGLAGGADTQYFGPGTRLTVL.

There are a few counts of this clonotype. The chain combines TRBV7-9 with TRBJ2-3, with 8 bases that match TRBD1. Trimming removed 5 bases from V and 2 bases from J; junction bases left unmatched: 3. The germline CDR1 and CDR2 sequences are SEHNR and FQNEAQ (reference sequence). CDR3 length: 14 amino acids. The CDR3 nucleotides read TGTGCCAGCAGCCGACAGGGGATCACAGATACGCAGTATTTT. This encodes CASSRQGITDTQYF. The variable domain in full, completed from reference TRBV7-9 and TRBJ2-3, reads DTGVSQNPRHKITKRGQNVTFRCDPISEHNRLYWYRQTLGQGPEFLTYFQNEAQLEKSRLLSDRFSAERPKGSFSTLEIQRTEQGDSAMYLCASSRQGITDTQYFGPGTRLTVL.

The CDR3 DNA reads as TGCAGTGCTGAGGACAGGTCGGACGAGCAGTACTTC. Its protein is CSAEDRSDEQYF. This chain uses TRBV20-1 with TRBJ2-7, with 7 bases that match TRBD1. After removal of 5 bases from V and 5 bases from J, the junction contained 6 bases not matched to a gene. This CDR3 region has 12 residues. In germline, CDR1 is DFQATT, CDR2 SNEGSKA (reference sequence).

There are a few counts of this clonotype. The chain carries TRBV6-5 and TRBJ1-1, with D unclear. Germline V gives CDR1 MNHEY, CDR2 SVGAGI. V was pared by 6 bases and J by 1 base, with 15 bases between. The CDR3 runs 15 residues. The CDR3 is CASRHSSGRNTEAFF. CDR3 nucleotide sequence: TGTGCCAGCAGACACTCGTCCGGTCGGAACACTGAAGCTTTCTTT.

Ten or more counts support this clonotype. This chain uses TRBV2 with TRBJ2-3, with 11 bases fitting TRBD2. Germline CDR1 is SNHLY and CDR2 is FYNNEI. There are 16 residues in the CDR3. Trimming cost V 5 bases and J 1 base; bases outside gene matches: 5. CDR3 nucleotide sequence: TGTGCCAGCAGTACCGGGACTAGCGGCGGCACAGATACGCAGTATTTT. This sequence encodes CASSTGTSGGTDTQYF. The whole variable domain, remainder taken from reference TRBV2 and TRBJ2-3, is EPEVTQTPSHQVTQMGQEVILRCVPISNHLYFYWYRQILGQKVEFLVSFYNNEISEKSEIFDDQFSVERPDGSNFTLKIRSTKLEDSAMYFCASSTGTSGGTDTQYFGPGTRLTVL.

This clonotype appeared many times. This chain links TRBV7-2 with TRBJ2-5; D is possibly TRBD2 (5 bases). CDR3 length equals 11 residues. Germline lookup yields CDR1 SGHTA and CDR2 FQGNSA. V lost 7 bases to trimming and J lost 7 bases, with 10 bases between them. The CDR3 loop is CASTEGMTQYF. The CDR3, as DNA: TGTGCCAGCACCGAGGGTATGACCCAGTACTTC.

This clonotype was counted many times. This chain links TRBV5-1 with TRBJ2-5, with 8 bases identical to TRBD2. The CDR3 covers 16 residues. V lost 5 bases, J lost 2 bases, and 11 bases stayed unmatched. The germline gives CDR1 SGHRS, CDR2 YFSETQ. CDR3 sequence: CASRPTRAGVQETQYF. The CDR3 DNA sequence: TGCGCCAGCAGGCCTACTCGAGCGGGAGTTCAAGAGACCCAGTACTTC.

This clonotype was seen a few times. This sequence joins TRBV19 and TRBJ1-2; D gene ambiguous. The CDR3 is 15 amino acids. Looked up from germline, CDR1 is LNHDA and CDR2 is SQIVND (reference sequence). Trimming left V 5 bases short and J 8 bases short, with 21 bases between. CDR3 in amino acids: CASSATSRTAGGYTF. CDR3 sequence (DNA): TGTGCCAGTAGTGCCACATCTCGGACGGCGGGCGGCTACACCTTC.

This clonotype was counted a few times. The rearrangement links TRBV2 to TRBJ2-7; D possibly corresponds to TRBD2 (6 bases). CDR1 and CDR2 (germline): SNHLY, FYNNEI. This CDR3 has 15 residues. V was shortened by 6 bases and J by 4 bases, with 19 bases between the two germline ends. This CDR3 is CASRAGVEGTYEQYF. The CDR3 nucleotides are TGTGCCAGCAGGGCCGGGGTGGAGGGGACGTACGAGCAGTACTTC.

This clonotype was recorded a few times. The gene calls are TRBV3-1 and TRBJ2-2, with D unresolved. This CDR3 contains 14 residues. The ends were cut back, 4 bases at V and 0 bases at J, with 6 bases in the middle. Germline lookup yields CDR1 LGHDT and CDR2 YNNKEL (reference sequence). CDR3 sequence reads: CASSPVANTGELFF. The CDR3 DNA is TGTGCCAGCAGCCCCGTAGCGAACACCGGGGAGCTGTTTTTT. The variable domain in full, completed from reference TRBV3-1 and TRBJ2-2, reads DTAVSQTPKYLVTQMGNDKSIKCEQNLGHDTMYWYKQDSKKFLKIMFSYNNKELIINETVPNRFSPKSPDKAHLNLHINSLELGDSAVYFCASSPVANTGELFFGEGSRLTVL.

The chain has TRBV2 and TRBJ1-5; maybe TRBD1 (5 bases). Germline assignment: CDR1 SNHLY and CDR2 FYNNEI. The CDR3 is made up of 15 amino acids. The V gene lost 7 bases and the J gene lost 7 bases, with 20 bases spanning the gap. This chain's CDR3 is CASTRTLSAEQPQHF. CDR3 coding DNA: TGTGCCAGCACCAGGACACTTTCGGCTGAGCAGCCCCAGCATTTT.

This clonotype ranks as medium-sized (0.01 to 0.1%). V and J are TRBV3-1 and TRBJ2-3, with TRBD2 matching 7 bases. V shed 0 bases, J shed 2 bases, and the junction held 17 bases outside the gene matches. This CDR3 comprises 20 residues. Germline assignment: CDR1 LGHDT and CDR2 YNNKEL (reference sequence). In DNA, the CDR3 is TGTGCCAGCAGCCAAGATTCCCATTTTCGCCGGAGCGGGGTCACAGATACGCAGTATTTT. The encoded protein is CASSQDSHFRRSGVTDTQYF.

About this clonotype itself: The junction shows a germline mismatch at one end, possibly a read error. The V and J genes are TRBV5-1 and TRBJ2-7; D assignment may be TRBD1 or TRBD2 (6 bases each). The CDR3 length is 15 residues. Germline values: CDR1 SGHRS, CDR2 YFSETQ. The CDR3 sequence is CASSLVQGRSYEHYF. The CDR3 DNA is TGCGCCAGCAGCTTGGTCCAGGGGAGGTCCTACGAGCATTACTTC.

This clonotype has a handful of counts. The chain joins TRBV20-1 to TRBJ1-4, with D tentatively TRBD1 (6 bases). Germline assignment: CDR1 DFQATT and CDR2 SNEGSKA (reference sequence). This CDR3 region has 15 residues. The germline V and J ends were trimmed by 4 bases and 5 bases, with 17 bases remaining between them. CDR3 nucleotides: TGCAGTGCTACCCGAGGTTGGGGGCCCAATGAAAAACTGTTTTTT. Its translation is CSATRGWGPNEKLFF.